What follows are 15 T cell receptor beta chains derived from one specimen sequenced in a study of T cells after posttransplantation cyclophosphamide. Sequencing used immunoSEQ multiplex PCR; TCRdb keeps in-frame clones, though not all of them. This sample carries 38,000 or so clones, none of them present only once. Sequenced input: PBMCs. These receptors were taken from a man aged 50-60 years in good health, CMV-negative, and a related stem cell transplant donor.

This clone has at least ten counts. The chain employs TRBV6-1 and TRBJ1-5, with a tentative D call TRBD1 (5 bases). The length of the CDR3 is 15 residues. The V and J ends lost 1 base and 8 bases respectively, with 15 bases between them. Germline lookup yields CDR1 MNHNS and CDR2 SASEGT. The CDR3 nucleotides read TGTGCCAGCAGTGAAGGTACGGGGCGGGGAGAGCCCCAGCATTTT. It encodes CASSEGTGRGEPQHF.

This clone was counted between two and nine times. This sequence joins TRBV7-2 and TRBJ2-3; tentative D call: TRBD2 (5 bases). Between the trimmed V and J ends, which lost 5 bases and 6 bases, there was a span of 9 bases. CDR1 and CDR2 from the germline V gene are SGHTA and FQGNSA. This CDR3 contains 12 residues. CDR3 DNA: TGTGCCAGCAGCGCACCGGGGGATACGCAGTATTTT. Translated, it gives CASSAPGDTQYF.

This clone was seen ten or more times. The J gene is TRBJ2-7, the V gene TRBV5-6, with 7 bases fitting TRBD1. Germline lookup yields CDR1 SGHDT and CDR2 YYEEEE. V was clipped by 3 bases and J by 5 bases; unmatched bases: 8. The CDR3 has 14 residues. In DNA form, the CDR3 reads TGTGCCAGCAGCTCTGGACAGGCCGGGGACGAGCAGTACTTC. Protein product: CASSSGQAGDEQYF.

This clone was seen repeatedly, ten times or more. V and J are TRBV11-2 and TRBJ2-1; the D gene is possibly TRBD1 (5 bases). The CDR3 is 15 residues long. Germline lookup yields CDR1 SGHAT and CDR2 FQNNGV. V was pared by 0 bases and J by 8 bases, with 14 bases between. CDR3 sequence: CASSLDSRQLDEQFF. The CDR3 bases are TGTGCCAGCAGCTTAGACTCGAGACAGCTCGATGAGCAGTTCTTC.

CDR3 loop: CASSVEGTGELFF. The CDR3 DNA follows: TGTGCCAGCAGCGTCGAGGGCACCGGGGAGCTGTTTTTT. The chain couples TRBV9 to TRBJ2-2; maybe TRBD2 (5 bases). Germline V gene data show CDR1 as SGDLS and CDR2 as YYNGEE. CDR3 size: 13 residues. Trimming pared 2 bases from V and 4 bases from J, leaving 6 bases between.

This clone was seen repeatedly, ten times or more. The CDR3 DNA follows: TGTGCCAGCAGCGTAGCAGGGGATTTGGCCTACGAGCAGTACTTC. As protein: CASSVAGDLAYEQYF. V is TRBV9 and J is TRBJ2-7; D might be TRBD1 (6 bases). CDR1 is SGDLS, CDR2 YYNGEE, per germline. This CDR3 is built from 15 residues. V was pared by 0 bases and J by 2 bases, with 12 bases between.

This clone showed up many times. The chain combines TRBV23-1 with TRBJ1-2; no clear D. TRBV23-1 is noted as an ORF with a role that remains uncertain. Trimming took off 7 bases at V and 4 bases at J, with 40 bases between the two ends. This CDR3 is built from 22 residues. DNA for the CDR3: TGCGCCAGCAATCTTCTTCGATTTTGGGTTGGGTTCGGTGGAGAAGAACTCTATGGCTACACCTTC. Translation gives CASNLLRFWVGFGGEELYGYTF.

Many counts were recorded for this clone. This rearrangement joins TRBV27 to TRBJ1-5; possible D gene TRBD1, 6 bases. The germline gives CDR1 MNHEY, CDR2 SMNVEV (reference sequence). The CDR3 is made up of 15 amino acids. V lost 6 bases, J lost 7 bases, and 19 bases lay in between. The CDR3 protein is CASRAGSGDRQPQHF. As DNA, the CDR3 is TGTGCCAGCAGGGCCGGGTCAGGGGACCGGCAGCCCCAGCATTTT.

This clone was found many times. V and J are TRBV4-1 and TRBJ2-5; 9 bases are a match to TRBD2. This CDR3 region has 15 residues. Germline V CDR1 and CDR2: MGHRA, YSYEKL. With 4 bases clipped from V and 3 bases from J, the junction kept 6 bases outside the gene matches. The CDR3 region is CASSPRAGGEETQYF. The CDR3 nucleotides are TGCGCCAGCAGCCCCAGAGCGGGAGGAGAAGAGACCCAGTACTTC.

This clone was picked up many times. V is TRBV10-3 and J is TRBJ1-3, with a tentative D call TRBD1 (6 bases). Trimming shortened V by 8 bases and J by 10 bases, and 15 bases separated the two germline ends. The CDR3 has 12 residues. Germline V lookup: CDR1 ENHRY, CDR2 SYGVKD. CDR3 nucleotide sequence: TGTGCCATCGGAGGACAGATTGAGACCATATATTTT. It yields the protein CAIGGQIETIYF.

This clone was detected many times. The chain is built from TRBV2 and TRBJ2-1; the D is unclear. Germline V gene data show CDR1 as SNHLY and CDR2 as FYNNEI. This CDR3 spans 13 amino acids. The V end lost 7 bases, the J end lost 9 bases, and 16 bases lay between the germline ends. The CDR3 spells CASMKELPSEQFF. DNA for the CDR3: TGTGCCAGCATGAAGGAGCTTCCCAGTGAGCAGTTCTTC.

The sample holds many counts of this clone. The V and J genes are TRBV6-5 and TRBJ1-2; D gene uncertain. This CDR3 region has 14 residues. Trimming took 6 bases from V and 3 from J, leaving 14 bases between them. Germline lookup yields CDR1 MNHEY and CDR2 SVGAGI. The CDR3 coding sequence is TGTGCCAGCAGGATAGAGGGTGGAGACTATGGCTACACCTTC. Its protein product is CASRIEGGDYGYTF.

This clone occurred many times. The chain recombines TRBV6-1 with TRBJ2-1; D unclear. Germline assignment: CDR1 MNHNS and CDR2 SASEGT. Between the trimmed V and J ends, which lost 5 bases and 5 bases, there was a span of 7 bases. The CDR3 is 12 amino acids. The DNA of the CDR3 is TGTGCCAGCAGTACGGTAAACAATGAGCAGTTCTTC. Protein sequence: CASSTVNNEQFF.

The chain carries TRBV27 and TRBJ2-5, with D perhaps TRBD1 (6 bases). Looked up from germline, CDR1 is MNHEY and CDR2 is SMNVEV (reference sequence). The CDR3 is 12 amino acids. Trimming removed 6 bases from V and 10 bases from J, with 15 bases in between. The CDR3 region is CASSKIQGDQYF. CDR3 nucleotides: TGTGCCAGCAGCAAGATACAGGGCGACCAGTACTTC.

This clone has a count of ten or more. The chain employs TRBV10-2 and TRBJ1-5; unclear D gene. The CDR3 extends over 14 amino acids. Trimming took off 2 bases at V and 5 bases at J, with 10 bases between the two ends. Germline lookup yields CDR1 WSHSY and CDR2 SAAADI. CDR3: CASSETAVYQPQHF. CDR3 bases: TGCGCCAGCAGTGAGACAGCAGTTTATCAGCCCCAGCATTTT.